A single sample gave rise to the 18 T cell receptor beta chains below, sequenced in a study of blood T cell repertoires in COVID-19. Method: immunoSEQ multiplex PCR; TCRdb's copy keeps in-frame clones and lacks some. The sample has 500,000 to 600,000 clones, about 89% seen once; the top ten hold less than 9%. Sequencing was carried out using peripheral blood. These receptors were collected from a woman in her forties or fifties with COVID-19, enrolled during active disease.

V gene TRBV19 combines with J gene TRBJ2-1, with TRBD2 as a possible D gene (5 bases). Trimming shortened V by 6 bases and J by 8 bases, and 17 bases separated the two germline ends. CDR1 and CDR2 from the germline V gene are LNHDA and SQIVND (reference sequence). The CDR3 runs to 14 residues. CDR3 nucleotides: TGTGCCAGTAGCACGGCACTAGATTCGGATGAGCAGTTCTTC. Translated, it gives CASSTALDSDEQFF.

V is TRBV19 and J is TRBJ2-1; 8 bases are a match to TRBD1. Germline V gene lookup returns CDR1 LNHDA and CDR2 SQIVND (reference sequence). V was pared by 7 bases and J by 2 bases, with 7 bases of the junction left unmatched. This CDR3 is built from 15 residues. As DNA, the CDR3 is TGTGCCAGTATTCCAACAGGGGGACCCTACAATGAGCAGTTCTTC. This sequence encodes CASIPTGGPYNEQFF.

The chain links TRBV30 to TRBJ1-5; D unresolved. The CDR3 is made up of 14 amino acids. V gave up 1 base and J gave up 0 bases, with 7 bases separating them. CDR1 is GTSNPN, CDR2 SVGIG, per germline (reference sequence). CDR3 coding DNA: TGTGCCTGGAGTGCCGGTCTTAGCAATCAGCCCCAGCATTTT. It encodes CAWSAGLSNQPQHF.

The table lists this clone with a count of one. The V and J genes are TRBV6-5 and TRBJ1-5; the D gene is possibly TRBD1 (5 bases). Germline CDR1 is MNHEY and CDR2 is SVGAGI. The CDR3 runs 14 residues. V was shortened by 8 bases and J by 0 bases, with 11 bases between the two germline ends. Written as DNA, the CDR3 is TGTGCCAGCCTACGGGGGTATAGCAATCAGCCCCAGCATTTT. Protein product: CASLRGYSNQPQHF.

The J gene is TRBJ1-6, the V gene TRBV7-2; tentative D call: TRBD1 (6 bases). Trimming took off 1 base at V and 14 bases at J, with 6 bases between the two ends. The CDR3 covers 11 residues. The germline CDR1 and CDR2 sequences are SGHTA and FQGNSA. In DNA form, the CDR3 reads TGTGCCAGCAGCTTAGGGGACACCCTCCACTTT. It codes for CASSLGDTLHF.

V gene TRBV6-5 combines with J gene TRBJ2-7, with D perhaps matching TRBD1 (5 bases). Per the germline V gene, CDR1 is MNHEY and CDR2 is SVGAGI. This CDR3 spans 14 amino acids. The V end lost 8 bases, the J end lost 6 bases, and 20 bases lay between the germline ends. The DNA for the CDR3 is TGTGCCAGCTATTATAGCAGGGAACTCTGCGAGCAGTACTTC. Its protein is CASYYSRELCEQYF.

Of note for this clone: The identical CDR3 is also encoded by other nucleotide sequences in the sample. The rearrangement joins TRBV11-2 to TRBJ1-5; D is unclear. Trimming stripped 3 bases from V and 5 bases from J, with 8 bases between. There are 13 residues in the CDR3. The germline gives CDR1 SGHAT, CDR2 FQNNGV. For the CDR3, the DNA is TGTGCCAGCAGCTTTAACCGAGATCAGCCCCAGCATTTT. It specifies CASSFNRDQPQHF.

The chain is built from TRBV25-1 and TRBJ2-3; D unresolved. CDR3 length: 17 amino acids. CDR1 and CDR2 from the germline V gene are MGHDK and SYGVNS. V was shortened by 3 bases and J by 4 bases, with 20 bases between the two germline ends. The CDR3 reads CASSDSLVTETSDTQYF. The CDR3 bases are TGTGCCAGCAGTGATTCTTTGGTTACAGAAACTTCAGATACGCAGTATTTT.

This clone was detected a few times. Other DNA sequences in this specimen translate into the identical CDR3. The chain has TRBV18 and TRBJ1-1; D unresolved. Germline V gives CDR1 KGHSH, CDR2 LQKENI. There are 14 residues in the CDR3. Trimming shortened V by 2 bases and J by 0 bases, and 7 bases separated the two germline ends. The CDR3 reads CASSPAAMNTEAFF. CDR3 DNA sequence: TGTGCCAGCTCACCAGCGGCCATGAACACTGAAGCTTTCTTT.

This clone was seen once. This chain uses TRBV29-1 with TRBJ1-1; TRBD1 matches at 7 bases. Germline V lookup: CDR1 SQVTM, CDR2 ANQGSEA. CDR3 length equals 12 residues. V lost 3 bases to trimming and J lost 6 bases; unmatched junction nucleotides: 4. CDR3: CSVDGQGAEAFF. The CDR3 region has the DNA TGCAGCGTTGATGGTCAGGGGGCTGAAGCTTTCTTT.

The chain uses TRBV27 and TRBJ1-2, with 7 bases lining up with TRBD1. This CDR3 comprises 13 residues. Germline CDR1 is MNHEY and CDR2 is SMNVEV (reference sequence). J lost 5 bases, V lost 8 bases, and 8 bases had no gene match. In nucleotides, the CDR3 is TGTGCCAGCTCCCTCGAGGGGGCATATGGCTACACCTTC. Translated, it gives CASSLEGAYGYTF.

The CDR3 region has the DNA TGTGCCAGCAGCCAAGTTATAGGACTCGCCGAGCAGTACTTC. Its translation: CASSQVIGLAEQYF. The rearrangement uses TRBV4-2 and TRBJ2-7, with a weak D call TRBD2 (5 bases). This CDR3 has 14 residues. Trimming removed 1 base from V and 6 bases from J, with 13 bases in between. Germline V gives CDR1 LGHNA, CDR2 YNFKEQ.

This rearrangement joins TRBV19 to TRBJ2-1; the match to TRBD2 covers 8 bases. Germline V gives CDR1 LNHDA, CDR2 SQIVND (reference sequence). This CDR3 spans 15 amino acids. The V gene end was trimmed by 1 base and the J gene end by 8 bases; junction bases not matched to a gene: 7. CDR3 nucleotides: TGTGCCAGTAGTATAGGGTCGGGGGGGTTCGATGAGCAGTTCTTC. Amino acids: CASSIGSGGFDEQFF.

The chain joins TRBV12-5 to TRBJ1-2, with D unclear. The germline gives CDR1 LGHNT, CDR2 FRNRAP. The CDR3 is 12 residues long. Trimming cost V 1 base and J 8 bases, with 8 bases left between them. The CDR3 DNA is TGTGCTAGTGGTTTGGGCCGGTGGGGCTACACCTTC. Protein sequence: CASGLGRWGYTF.

J is TRBJ2-2 and V is TRBV19; D uncertain. This CDR3 comprises 14 residues. Trimming left V 1 base short and J 6 bases short, with 9 bases between. Germline lookup yields CDR1 LNHDA and CDR2 SQIVND (reference sequence). CDR3 bases: TGTGCCAGTAGTATAGGGCCATTCCCCGGGGAGCTGTTTTTT. Translated: CASSIGPFPGELFF.

The chain combines TRBV5-1 with TRBJ2-6; the D gene is possibly TRBD1 (6 bases). CDR3 length: 18 amino acids. CDR1 SGHRS and CDR2 YFSETQ come from the germline V gene. V shed 4 bases and J shed 0 bases, with 17 bases lying between them. The CDR3 protein is CASSGVFSRGSGANVLTF. The CDR3 nucleotides are TGCGCCAGCAGCGGAGTTTTCTCCAGGGGCTCTGGGGCCAACGTCCTGACTTTC. The full variable domain, with the rest looked up from reference TRBV5-1 and TRBJ2-6, is KAGVTQTPRYLIKTRGQQVTLSCSPISGHRSVSWYQQTPGQGLQFLFEYFSETQRNKGNFPGRFSGRQFSNSRSEMNVSTLELGDSALYLCASSGVFSRGSGANVLTFGAGSRLTVL.

The V gene is TRBV6-1, the J gene TRBJ1-4; D uncertain. Germline CDR1 and CDR2: MNHNS and SASEGT. V lost 0 bases to trimming and J lost 8 bases, with 10 bases between them. This CDR3 has 14 amino acids. CDR3 bases: TGTGCCAGCAGTGAAGCTAGAGGGCGGGAAAAACTGTTTTTT. Translated, it gives CASSEARGREKLFF.

The chain combines TRBV2 with TRBJ1-2; 9 nucleotides line up with TRBD1. This CDR3 contains 13 residues. V gave up 6 bases and J gave up 6 bases; unmatched junction bases: 5. CDR1 and CDR2 (germline): SNHLY, FYNNEI. The CDR3 DNA follows: TGTGCCAGCAGGGGACAGGGATTGGATGGCTACACCTTC. It is translated as CASRGQGLDGYTF.